The 23 T cell receptor beta chains listed next were all sequenced from one sample in a study of blood T cell repertoires in COVID-19. The method was immunoSEQ multiplex PCR; TCRdb's version includes in-frame clones alone and lacks a portion of them. The sample holds 130,000 or so clones, about 79% seen once. The sequencing sample was made of PBMCs or T cells enriched from blood (not recorded which). Source of these receptors: a man aged 50-59 years who had recovered from COVID-19.

The V call is TRBV27, the J call TRBJ2-3; TRBD2 is a possible D gene (7 bases). Germline CDR1 reads MNHEY; CDR2 reads SMNVEV (reference sequence). The CDR3 has 14 residues. V lost 7 bases to trimming and J lost 6 bases, with 17 bases between them. CDR3: CASKSQGGGDTQYF. Here the CDR3 DNA reads TGTGCCAGCAAGAGTCAGGGAGGGGGGGATACGCAGTATTTT.

This chain connects TRBV5-4 to TRBJ1-1; a possible D gene is TRBD1 (6 bases). Per the germline V gene, CDR1 is SGHNT and CDR2 is YYREEE (reference sequence). V lost 4 bases and J lost 2, with 12 bases in between. This CDR3 has 14 residues. CDR3 coding DNA: TGTGCCAGCAGCCAGAACAGGGCTAACACTGAAGCTTTCTTT. This sequence encodes CASSQNRANTEAFF.

Comments on this clone: Different DNA sequences within this sample yield the same CDR3. The chain combines TRBV18 with TRBJ1-4, with D maybe TRBD1 (5 bases). Between the trimmed V and J ends, which lost 2 bases and 4 bases, there was a span of 11 bases. This CDR3 has 15 amino acids. Germline assignment: CDR1 KGHSH and CDR2 LQKENI. The CDR3 loop is CASSPSGGFNEKLFF. The DNA for the CDR3 is TGTGCCAGCTCACCATCCGGGGGGTTTAATGAAAAACTGTTTTTT. The variable domain in full, with the rest retrieved from reference TRBV18 and TRBJ1-4, is NAGVMQNPRHLVRRRGQEARLRCSPMKGHSHVYWYRQLPEEGLKFMVYLQKENIIDESGMPKERFSAEFPKEGPSILRIQQVVRGDSAAYFCASSPSGGFNEKLFFGSGTQLSVL.

The V call is TRBV6-5, the J call TRBJ1-3; D is unresolved. CDR3 length: 16 residues. The V gene lost 0 bases and the J gene lost 0 bases, with 9 bases spanning the gap. CDR1 MNHEY and CDR2 SVGAGI come from the germline V gene. The CDR3 region is CASSYSGSYSGNTIYF. The CDR3 DNA sequence: TGTGCCAGCAGTTACTCAGGGAGCTACTCTGGAAACACCATATATTTT.

The chain links TRBV18 to TRBJ2-7, with 7 bases that match TRBD1. The CDR3 has 15 amino acids. Germline assignment: CDR1 KGHSH and CDR2 LQKENI. Germline trimming cut 3 bases from V and 0 bases from J; bases unmatched to any gene: 5. The DNA of the CDR3 is TGTGCCAGCTCACCGACAGGGCTCAGCTCCTACGAGCAGTACTTC. Residues: CASSPTGLSSYEQYF.

This clone appeared once. The chain joins TRBV5-6 to TRBJ2-3; D might be TRBD2 (6 bases). Germline V lookup: CDR1 SGHDT, CDR2 YYEEEE. The CDR3 spans 14 residues. Trimming stripped 2 bases from V and 0 bases from J, with 7 bases between. CDR3 amino acids: CASSFGTSTDTQYF. Written as DNA, the CDR3 is TGTGCCAGCAGCTTCGGGACTAGCACAGATACGCAGTATTTT. Filled out from reference TRBV5-6 and TRBJ2-3, the complete variable domain reads DAGVTQSPTHLIKTRGQQVTLRCSPKSGHDTVSWYQQALGQGPQFIFQYYEEEERQRGNFPDRFSGHQFPNYSSELNVNALLLGDSALYLCASSFGTSTDTQYFGPGTRLTVL.

CDR3 in DNA: TGTGCCAGCAGCCCCCTTACGGGGGAACAAGAGACCCAGTACTTC. Amino acids: CASSPLTGEQETQYF. The genes are TRBV7-2 and TRBJ2-5, with D possibly matching TRBD2 (6 bases). CDR1 SGHTA and CDR2 FQGNSA come from the germline V gene. Trimming took off 5 bases at V and 2 bases at J, with 15 bases between the two ends. The CDR3 is 15 residues long.

The chain is built from TRBV2 and TRBJ1-1, with D perhaps TRBD1 (6 bases). Trimming removed 7 bases at V and 2 bases at J, with 14 bases between. The germline gives CDR1 SNHLY, CDR2 FYNNEI. There are 14 residues in the CDR3. CDR3 DNA: TGTGCCAGCACCCCGGACAGAACCAACACTGAAGCTTTCTTT. This codes for CASTPDRTNTEAFF. The full variable domain, with the rest looked up from reference TRBV2 and TRBJ1-1, is EPEVTQTPSHQVTQMGQEVILRCVPISNHLYFYWYRQILGQKVEFLVSFYNNEISEKSEIFDDQFSVERPDGSNFTLKIRSTKLEDSAMYFCASTPDRTNTEAFFGQGTRLTVV.

The chain employs TRBV7-9 and TRBJ1-6, with 7 positions matching TRBD1. The CDR3 loop spans 17 amino acids. V lost 0 bases, J lost 11 bases, and 13 bases stayed unmatched. Germline V CDR1 and CDR2: SEHNR, FQNEAQ (reference sequence). CDR3 sequence (DNA): TGTGCCAGCAGCTTAGCAAGGGCAGGGGGTCTTAGTGCACCCCTCCACTTT. Translated: CASSLARAGGLSAPLHF.

The genes are TRBV27 and TRBJ1-2; TRBD1 agrees at 10 bases. Germline lookup yields CDR1 MNHEY and CDR2 SMNVEV (reference sequence). CDR3 size: 17 residues. V shed 5 bases, J shed 0 bases, and the junction held 9 bases outside the gene matches. Here the CDR3 reads CASSSGQGDRANYGYTF. The CDR3 DNA reads TGTGCCAGCAGTAGTGGACAGGGGGACCGGGCTAACTATGGCTACACCTTC.

V usage is TRBV10-3 and J usage is TRBJ2-5; TRBD1 agrees at 10 bases. Germline loops: CDR1 ENHRY, CDR2 SYGVKD. The CDR3 sequence is 14 residues long. The J segment lost 1 base and the V segment lost 8 bases, leaving 4 bases of the junction unmatched. CDR3 region: CAIGTGELQETQYF. CDR3 coding DNA: TGTGCCATCGGGACAGGGGAACTCCAAGAGACCCAGTACTTC.

In regard to this clone: This CDR3 is also generated by other DNA sequences in the sample. The chain employs TRBV14 and TRBJ1-1; tentatively, D is TRBD1 (5 bases). CDR3 length equals 13 residues. The V gene lost 2 bases and the J gene lost 2 bases, with 6 bases spanning the gap. The germline CDR1 and CDR2 sequences are SGHDN and FVKESK. DNA for the CDR3: TGTGCCAGCAGCCAACAGGGAAACACTGAAGCTTTCTTT. This translates into CASSQQGNTEAFF.

The chain combines TRBV5-6 with TRBJ2-3; 9 bases match TRBD2. The CDR3 runs 16 residues. Looked up from germline, CDR1 is SGHDT and CDR2 is YYEEEE. The trim removed 1 base at V and 0 bases at J, leaving 3 bases unmatched. Here the CDR3 reads CASSLMLAGSTDTQYF. The CDR3 bases are TGTGCCAGCAGCTTGATGCTAGCGGGGAGCACAGATACGCAGTATTTT. Complete variable domain (other parts from reference TRBV5-6 and TRBJ2-3): DAGVTQSPTHLIKTRGQQVTLRCSPKSGHDTVSWYQQALGQGPQFIFQYYEEEERQRGNFPDRFSGHQFPNYSSELNVNALLLGDSALYLCASSLMLAGSTDTQYFGPGTRLTVL.

The V call is TRBV5-1, the J call TRBJ2-1, with 13 bases that match TRBD2. V lost 0 bases and J lost 6; bases outside the gene matches: 3. CDR1 and CDR2 (germline): SGHRS, YFSETQ. The CDR3 is 16 amino acids. CDR3 protein: CASSLGGTSGANEQFF. As DNA, the CDR3 is TGCGCCAGCAGCTTGGGGGGGACTAGCGGGGCCAATGAGCAGTTCTTC.

The count of this clone is one. The chain employs TRBV27 and TRBJ2-1, with 10 positions matching TRBD1. Germline-derived CDR1 and CDR2 are MNHEY and SMNVEV (reference sequence). The CDR3 sequence is 15 residues long. The trim removed 4 bases at V and 7 bases at J, leaving 7 bases unmatched. This CDR3 is CASSSLRDRGNEQFF. CDR3 coding DNA: TGTGCCAGCAGTTCGCTCCGGGACAGGGGAAATGAGCAGTTCTTC.

The V call is TRBV10-2, the J call TRBJ1-1; D possibly corresponds to TRBD1 (5 bases). V was pared by 6 bases and J by 3 bases, with 14 bases between. The CDR3 extends over 14 amino acids. CDR1 and CDR2 from the germline V gene are WSHSY and SAAADI. This CDR3 is CASSEDKEYTEAFF. Here the CDR3 DNA reads TGCGCCAGCAGCGAGGACAAAGAGTACACTGAAGCTTTCTTT.

This chain joins TRBV29-1 and TRBJ2-5; TRBD1 matches at 7 bases. This CDR3 contains 17 residues. V gave up 6 bases and J gave up 5 bases; unmatched junction bases: 21. Germline CDR1 is SQVTM and CDR2 is ANQGSEA. The CDR3, as DNA: TGCAGCGTCGTAACTCAGCACCCTGACAGGGTCCGGGAGACCCAGTACTTC. Translating gives CSVVTQHPDRVRETQYF.

The rearrangement links TRBV2 to TRBJ1-5, with TRBD1 identical over 7 bases. This CDR3 region has 16 residues. Losses at the gene ends were 4 bases for V and 2 bases for J; bases not matched to a gene: 8. Germline V lookup: CDR1 SNHLY, CDR2 FYNNEI. The CDR3 loop is CASSVEDRVGNQPQHF. The CDR3 coding sequence is TGTGCCAGCAGTGTGGAAGACAGGGTCGGCAATCAGCCCCAGCATTTT. The full variable domain, its missing parts supplied by reference TRBV2 and TRBJ1-5, is EPEVTQTPSHQVTQMGQEVILRCVPISNHLYFYWYRQILGQKVEFLVSFYNNEISEKSEIFDDQFSVERPDGSNFTLKIRSTKLEDSAMYFCASSVEDRVGNQPQHFGDGTRLSIL.

The V call is TRBV7-2, the J call TRBJ1-1; 9 nucleotides line up with TRBD1. The CDR3 consists of 15 residues. The V gene's germline CDR1 is SGHTA and CDR2 FQGNSA. Losses at the gene ends were 2 bases for V and 6 bases for J; bases not matched to a gene: 7. CDR3 sequence (DNA): TGTGCCAGCAGCTTACGGCCGGGACAGGGCTCTGAAGCTTTCTTT. This sequence encodes CASSLRPGQGSEAFF.

The chain employs TRBV28 and TRBJ1-4; D not certain. CDR3 length: 14 amino acids. The germline V and J ends were trimmed by 3 bases and 8 bases, with 13 bases remaining between them. Germline V gene sequence: CDR1 MDHEN, CDR2 SYDVKM. CDR3 in DNA: TGTGCCAGCAGTTTGTCGGGATTGGGGGAAAAACTGTTTTTT. Translating it yields CASSLSGLGEKLFF.

V is TRBV7-9 and J is TRBJ2-7; no reliable D call. The V gene's germline CDR1 is SEHNR and CDR2 FQNEAQ (reference sequence). V was trimmed by 0 bases and J by 7 bases, leaving 4 bases between them. This CDR3 is 11 amino acids long. CDR3 sequence reads: CASSLAEEQYF. The DNA for the CDR3 is TGTGCCAGCAGCTTAGCGGAGGAGCAGTACTTC. The entire variable domain, with the rest obtained from reference TRBV7-9 and TRBJ2-7, is as follows: DTGVSQNPRHKITKRGQNVTFRCDPISEHNRLYWYRQTLGQGPEFLTYFQNEAQLEKSRLLSDRFSAERPKGSFSTLEIQRTEQGDSAMYLCASSLAEEQYFGPGTRLTVT.

The chain links TRBV5-8 to TRBJ2-6; 9 bases agree with TRBD1. Germline V lookup: CDR1 SGHTS, CDR2 YDEGEE. The junction had 5 bases not matched to a gene; V was cut back by 3 bases and J by 1 base. The CDR3 totals 17 residues. The CDR3 here is CASSYRQGVSGANVLTF. CDR3 in DNA: TGTGCCAGCAGCTATAGACAGGGGGTATCTGGGGCCAACGTCCTGACTTTC.

The chain combines TRBV5-1 with TRBJ1-1, with D possibly TRBD1 on 5 matching bases. The V end was cut by 5 bases, the J end by 1 base, with 12 bases between. The germline gives CDR1 SGHRS, CDR2 YFSETQ. There are 14 residues in the CDR3. The CDR3 DNA reads as TGCGCCAGCAGGTCCGGGACTTCGAACACTGAAGCTTTCTTT. This sequence encodes CASRSGTSNTEAFF.